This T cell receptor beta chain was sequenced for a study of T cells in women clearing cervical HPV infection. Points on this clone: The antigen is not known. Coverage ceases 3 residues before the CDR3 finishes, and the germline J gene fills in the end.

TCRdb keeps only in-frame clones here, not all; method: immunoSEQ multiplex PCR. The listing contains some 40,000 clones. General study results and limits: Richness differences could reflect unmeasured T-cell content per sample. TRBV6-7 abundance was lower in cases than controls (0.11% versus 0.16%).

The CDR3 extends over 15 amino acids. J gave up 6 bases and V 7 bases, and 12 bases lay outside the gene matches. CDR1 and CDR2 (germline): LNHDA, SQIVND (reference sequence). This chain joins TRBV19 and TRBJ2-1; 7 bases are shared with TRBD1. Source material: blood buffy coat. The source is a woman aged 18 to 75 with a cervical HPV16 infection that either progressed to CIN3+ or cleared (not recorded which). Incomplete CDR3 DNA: TGTGCCAGTACCCTTACAGGGGAAAGACTCAATGAG. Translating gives CASTLTGERLNE. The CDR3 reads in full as CASTLTGERLNEQFF.